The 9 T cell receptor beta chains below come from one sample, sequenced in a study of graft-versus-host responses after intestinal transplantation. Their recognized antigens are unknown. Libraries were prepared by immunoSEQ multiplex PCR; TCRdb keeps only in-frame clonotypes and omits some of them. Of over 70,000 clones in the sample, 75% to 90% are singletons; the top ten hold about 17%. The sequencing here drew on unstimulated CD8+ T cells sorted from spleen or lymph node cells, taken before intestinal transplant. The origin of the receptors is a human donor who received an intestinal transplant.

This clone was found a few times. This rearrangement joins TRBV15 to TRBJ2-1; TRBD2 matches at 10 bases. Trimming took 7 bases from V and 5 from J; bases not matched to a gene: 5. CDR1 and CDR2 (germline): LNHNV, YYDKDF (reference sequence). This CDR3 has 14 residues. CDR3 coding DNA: TGTGCCACCATAGGGCTAGCGGGGGACAATGAGCAGTTCTTC. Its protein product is CATIGLAGDNEQFF.

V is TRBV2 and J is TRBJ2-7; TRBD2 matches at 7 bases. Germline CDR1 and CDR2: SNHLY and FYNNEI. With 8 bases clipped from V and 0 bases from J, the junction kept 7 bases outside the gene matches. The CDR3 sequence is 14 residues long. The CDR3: CASFSGVNSYEQYF. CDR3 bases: TGTGCCAGCTTCAGCGGGGTCAACTCCTACGAGCAGTACTTC.

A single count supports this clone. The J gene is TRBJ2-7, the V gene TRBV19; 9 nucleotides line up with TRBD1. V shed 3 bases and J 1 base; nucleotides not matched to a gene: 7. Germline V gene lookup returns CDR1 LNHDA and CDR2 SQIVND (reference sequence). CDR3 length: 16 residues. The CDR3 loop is CASSMVGQGTSYEQYF. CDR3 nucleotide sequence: TGTGCCAGTAGTATGGTGGGACAGGGTACGTCCTACGAGCAGTACTTC.

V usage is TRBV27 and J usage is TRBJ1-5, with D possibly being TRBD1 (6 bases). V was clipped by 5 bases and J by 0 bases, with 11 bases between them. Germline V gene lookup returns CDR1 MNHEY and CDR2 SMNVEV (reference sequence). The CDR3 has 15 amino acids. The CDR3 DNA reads TGTGCCAGCAGTCTCGGGACAACTAGCAATCAGCCCCAGCATTTT. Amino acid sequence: CASSLGTTSNQPQHF.

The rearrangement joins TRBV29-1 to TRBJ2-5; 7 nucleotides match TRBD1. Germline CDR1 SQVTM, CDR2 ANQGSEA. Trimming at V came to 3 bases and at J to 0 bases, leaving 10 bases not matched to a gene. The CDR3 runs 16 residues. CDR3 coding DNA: TGCAGCGTTGATTGGTGGTCGGACAGGTACCAAGAGACCCAGTACTTC. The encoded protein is CSVDWWSDRYQETQYF.

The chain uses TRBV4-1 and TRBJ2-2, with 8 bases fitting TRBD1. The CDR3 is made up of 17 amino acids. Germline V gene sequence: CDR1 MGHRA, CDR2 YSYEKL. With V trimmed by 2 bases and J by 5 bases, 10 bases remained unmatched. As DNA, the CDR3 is TGCGCCAGCAGCCAAAGAGCCGGACAGGGTTATACCGGGGAGCTGTTTTTT. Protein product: CASSQRAGQGYTGELFF.

The CDR3 DNA reads TGTGCCAGCACCAATTTCGATAGGGGCACAGATACGCAGTATTTT. It is translated as CASTNFDRGTDTQYF. V gene TRBV18 combines with J gene TRBJ2-3; D gene uncertain. The CDR3 contains 15 residues. Trimming removed 8 bases from V and 1 base from J, with 16 bases in between. Germline values: CDR1 KGHSH, CDR2 LQKENI.

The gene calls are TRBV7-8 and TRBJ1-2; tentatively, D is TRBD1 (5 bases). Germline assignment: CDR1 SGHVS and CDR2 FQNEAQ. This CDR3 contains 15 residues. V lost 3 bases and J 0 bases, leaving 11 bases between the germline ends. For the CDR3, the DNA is TGTGCCAGCAGCTTCAGACAGCCCCCTAACTATGGCTACACCTTC. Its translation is CASSFRQPPNYGYTF.

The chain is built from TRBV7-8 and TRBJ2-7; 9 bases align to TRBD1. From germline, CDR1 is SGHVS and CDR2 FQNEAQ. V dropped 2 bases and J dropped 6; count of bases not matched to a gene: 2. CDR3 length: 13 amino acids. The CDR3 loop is CASSLTGQGEQYF. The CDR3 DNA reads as TGTGCCAGCAGCTTAACGGGACAGGGCGAGCAGTACTTC.